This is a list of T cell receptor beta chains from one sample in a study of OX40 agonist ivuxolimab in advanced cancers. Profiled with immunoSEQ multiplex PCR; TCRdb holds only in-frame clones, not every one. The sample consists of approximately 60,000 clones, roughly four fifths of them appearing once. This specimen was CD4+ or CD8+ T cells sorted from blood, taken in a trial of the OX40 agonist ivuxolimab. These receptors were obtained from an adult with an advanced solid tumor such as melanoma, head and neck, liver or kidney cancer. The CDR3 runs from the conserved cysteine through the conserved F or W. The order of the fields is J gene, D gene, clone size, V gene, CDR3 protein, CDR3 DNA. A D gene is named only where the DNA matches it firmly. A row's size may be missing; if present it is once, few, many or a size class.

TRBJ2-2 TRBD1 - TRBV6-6 CAIRESGQGPAGELFF TGTGCCATCAGGGAGTCTGGACAGGGGCCAGCCGGGGAGCTGTTTTTT
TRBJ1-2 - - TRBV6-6 CASFRDEAGYTF TGTGCCAGTTTTAGGGACGAGGCTGGCTACACCTTC
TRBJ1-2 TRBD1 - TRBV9 CASSVARGQGAEGYTF TGTGCCAGCAGCGTAGCTAGAGGGCAGGGGGCAGAAGGCTACACCTTC
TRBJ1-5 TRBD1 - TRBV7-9 CASSLDSGQGGGQPQHF TGTGCCAGCAGCTTGGACTCGGGACAGGGAGGTGGTCAGCCCCAGCATTTT
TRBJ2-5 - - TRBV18 CASSRYRGGQETQYF TGTGCCAGCTCACGATACAGGGGGGGTCAAGAGACCCAGTACTTC
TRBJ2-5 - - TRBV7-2 CASSLGGNQETQYF TGTGCCAGCAGCTTAGGCGGGAACCAAGAGACCCAGTACTTC
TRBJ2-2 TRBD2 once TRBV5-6 CASSLRGETGELFF TGTGCCAGCAGCTTACGGGGGGAGACCGGGGAGCTGTTTTTT
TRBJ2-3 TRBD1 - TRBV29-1 CSVDDRVGADTQYF TGCAGCGTTGATGACAGGGTAGGTGCAGATACGCAGTATTTT
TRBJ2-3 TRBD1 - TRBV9 CASSVVDRGFTDTQYF TGTGCCAGCAGCGTAGTGGACAGGGGGTTCACAGATACGCAGTATTTT
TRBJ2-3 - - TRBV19 CASSIGDSTDTQYF TGTGCCAGTAGTATTGGCGACTCCACAGATACGCAGTATTTT
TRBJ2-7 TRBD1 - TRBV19 CASRERQGLSYEQYF TGTGCCAGTAGGGAGAGACAGGGCCTCTCCTACGAGCAGTACTTC
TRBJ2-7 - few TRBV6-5 CASSRQGLLYEQYF TGTGCCAGCAGTCGTCAGGGCCTACTCTACGAGCAGTACTTC
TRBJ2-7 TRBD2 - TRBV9 CASSVGLAGTYAQYF TGTGCCAGCAGCGTAGGGCTAGCGGGGACCTACGCGCAGTACTTC
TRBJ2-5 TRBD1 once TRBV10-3 CAIGPDRGFQETQYF TGTGCCATAGGACCTGACAGGGGGTTTCAAGAGACCCAGTACTTC
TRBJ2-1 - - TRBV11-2 CASSLGSGFVWFF TGTGCCAGCAGCTTAGGATCGGGTTTTGTGTGGTTCTTC
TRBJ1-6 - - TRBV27 CASSFGGISYNSPLHF TGTGCCAGCAGTTTTGGGGGGATCTCCTATAATTCACCCCTCCACTTT
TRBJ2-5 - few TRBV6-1 CATYGGTQYF TGTGCCACCTATGGAGGGACCCAGTACTTC
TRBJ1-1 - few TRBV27 CASSFIRNTEAFF TGTGCCAGCAGTTTTATTCGGAACACTGAAGCTTTCTTT
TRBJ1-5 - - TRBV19 CASSPGVNQPQHF TGTGCCAGTAGTCCAGGGGTAAATCAGCCCCAGCATTTT
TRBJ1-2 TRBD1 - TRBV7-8 CASSLGTGAGGYTF TGTGCCAGCAGCTTAGGGACAGGGGCTGGTGGCTACACCTTC
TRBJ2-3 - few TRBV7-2 CASSLITGLGGDTQYF TGTGCCAGCAGCTTGATCACGGGTTTAGGGGGAGATACGCAGTATTTT
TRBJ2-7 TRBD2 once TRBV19 CASSTSGGGPYEQYF TGTGCCAGTAGTACTTCCGGGGGGGGGCCCTACGAGCAGTACTTC
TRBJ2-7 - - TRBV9 CASSPGGFYEQYF TGTGCCAGCAGCCCTGGGGGATTCTACGAGCAGTACTTC
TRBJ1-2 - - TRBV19 CASSGGRAAIYGYTF TGTGCCAGTAGTGGGGGACGGGCCGCGATCTATGGCTACACCTTC
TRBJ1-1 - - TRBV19 CASILYTEAFF TGTGCCAGTATTTTGTACACTGAAGCTTTCTTT
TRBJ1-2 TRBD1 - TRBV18 CASSPDRVGGYTF TGTGCCAGCTCACCGGACAGGGTCGGGGGCTACACCTTC
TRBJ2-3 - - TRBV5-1 CASSHWASVDSTDTQYF TGCGCCAGCAGCCATTGGGCCTCGGTAGATAGCACAGATACGCAGTATTTT
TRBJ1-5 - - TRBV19 CASSIEGVSNQPQHF TGTGCCAGTAGTATCGAGGGGGTAAGCAATCAGCCCCAGCATTTT
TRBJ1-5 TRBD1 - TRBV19 CASSTDRGRLSGQPQHF TGTGCCAGTAGTACGGACAGGGGGCGTCTTTCAGGTCAGCCCCAGCATTTT
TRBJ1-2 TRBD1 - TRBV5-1 CASSLGPLGQGADGYTF TGCGCCAGCAGCTTGGGGCCTTTAGGACAGGGGGCCGATGGCTACACCTTC
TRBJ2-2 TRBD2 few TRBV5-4 CASSRLAGAGTGELFF TGTGCCAGCAGTCGACTAGCGGGGGCTGGCACCGGGGAGCTGTTTTTT
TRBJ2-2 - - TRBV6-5 CASTGRQSITGELFF TGTGCCAGCACTGGGCGACAGTCAATAACCGGGGAGCTGTTTTTT
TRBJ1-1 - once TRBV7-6 CASSLGGDTEAFF TGTGCCAGCAGCTTAGGGGGGGACACTGAAGCTTTCTTT
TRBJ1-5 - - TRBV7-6 CASSLGGDTRNQPQHF TGTGCCAGCAGCTTAGGTGGGGACACCCGCAATCAGCCCCAGCATTTT
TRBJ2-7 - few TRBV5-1 CASSLYEEQYF TGCGCCAGCAGCTTGTATGAGGAGCAGTACTTC
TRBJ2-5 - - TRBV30 CAWSVGETQYF TGTGCCTGGAGTGTGGGAGAGACCCAGTACTTC
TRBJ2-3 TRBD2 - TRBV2 CASRGEDTQYF TGTGCCAGCCGGGGGGAAGATACGCAGTATTTT
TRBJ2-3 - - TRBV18 CASSYREWIRETDTQYF TGTGCCAGCTCATACAGGGAATGGATACGTGAAACAGATACGCAGTATTTT
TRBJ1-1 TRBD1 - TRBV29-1 CSAGTGMDTEAFF TGCAGCGCCGGGACAGGGATGGACACTGAAGCTTTCTTT
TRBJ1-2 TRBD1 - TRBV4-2 CASSQAPPGQGNLLSSYGYTF TGTGCCAGCAGCCAAGCACCCCCCGGACAGGGGAATTTATTATCGAGCTATGGCTACACCTTC
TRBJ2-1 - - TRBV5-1 CASSHLRDNPYNEQFF TGCGCCAGCAGCCATCTCCGGGACAATCCCTACAATGAGCAGTTCTTC
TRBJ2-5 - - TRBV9 CASSVALGLLQETQYF TGTGCCAGCAGCGTAGCTTTGGGACTTCTCCAAGAGACCCAGTACTTC
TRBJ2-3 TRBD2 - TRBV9 CASSLGRYTDTQYF TGTGCCAGCAGCCTCGGGAGGTACACAGATACGCAGTATTTT
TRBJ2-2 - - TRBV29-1 CSVLLRGQGLSRELFF TGCAGCGTTTTATTGAGAGGGCAGGGGCTTTCGAGGGAGCTGTTTTTT
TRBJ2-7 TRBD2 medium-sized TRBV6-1 CASSEASGSSYEQYF TGTGCCAGCAGTGAAGCTAGCGGGAGCTCCTACGAGCAGTACTTC
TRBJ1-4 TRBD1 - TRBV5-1 CASSLGTGANEKLFF TGCGCCAGCAGCCTAGGGACAGGGGCTAATGAAAAACTGTTTTTT
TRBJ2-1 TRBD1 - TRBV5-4 CATSGQDRDRNEQFF TGTGCCACTTCAGGACAGGACAGGGATAGGAATGAGCAGTTCTTC
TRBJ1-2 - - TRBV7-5 CARSLGGGGTGRYGYTF TGCGCCAGAAGCTTAGGGGGAGGAGGGACAGGCCGCTATGGCTACACCTTC
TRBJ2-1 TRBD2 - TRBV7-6 CASSLLGRGFNEQFF TGTGCCAGCAGCTTATTAGGGAGGGGTTTCAATGAGCAGTTCTTC
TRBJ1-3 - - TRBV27 CASSLKGWGGNTIYF TGTGCCAGCAGTTTAAAGGGGTGGGGTGGAAACACCATATATTTT
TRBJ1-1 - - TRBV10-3 CAISERALNEAFF TGTGCCATCAGTGAGAGAGCCTTAAATGAAGCTTTCTTT
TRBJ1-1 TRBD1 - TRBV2 CASTLTGFGTEAFF TGTGCCAGCACCCTGACAGGGTTTGGCACTGAAGCTTTCTTT
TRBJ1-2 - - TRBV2 CASIPDYGYTF TGTGCCAGCATCCCCGACTATGGCTACACCTTC
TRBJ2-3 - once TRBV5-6 CASSLGNSALGDTQYF TGTGCCAGCAGCTTGGGTAATAGCGCCCTAGGGGATACGCAGTATTTT
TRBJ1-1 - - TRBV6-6 CASSTDGDTEAFF TGTGCCAGCAGCACGGACGGAGACACTGAAGCTTTCTTT
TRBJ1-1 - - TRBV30 CAWSPYAEAFF TGTGCCTGGAGCCCGTACGCAGAAGCTTTCTTT
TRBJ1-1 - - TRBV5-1 CASKTGTPNTEAFF TGCGCCAGCAAAACAGGTACACCAAACACTGAAGCTTTCTTT
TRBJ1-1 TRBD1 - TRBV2 CASSTTRGPSEAFF TGTGCCAGCAGTACTACCAGGGGGCCAAGTGAAGCTTTCTTT
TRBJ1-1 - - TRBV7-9 CASSLGTNTEAFF TGTGCCAGCAGCCTCGGGACGAACACTGAAGCTTTCTTT
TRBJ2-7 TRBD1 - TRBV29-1 CSVGPGGVEQYF TGCAGCGTTGGACCAGGGGGCGTCGAGCAGTACTTC